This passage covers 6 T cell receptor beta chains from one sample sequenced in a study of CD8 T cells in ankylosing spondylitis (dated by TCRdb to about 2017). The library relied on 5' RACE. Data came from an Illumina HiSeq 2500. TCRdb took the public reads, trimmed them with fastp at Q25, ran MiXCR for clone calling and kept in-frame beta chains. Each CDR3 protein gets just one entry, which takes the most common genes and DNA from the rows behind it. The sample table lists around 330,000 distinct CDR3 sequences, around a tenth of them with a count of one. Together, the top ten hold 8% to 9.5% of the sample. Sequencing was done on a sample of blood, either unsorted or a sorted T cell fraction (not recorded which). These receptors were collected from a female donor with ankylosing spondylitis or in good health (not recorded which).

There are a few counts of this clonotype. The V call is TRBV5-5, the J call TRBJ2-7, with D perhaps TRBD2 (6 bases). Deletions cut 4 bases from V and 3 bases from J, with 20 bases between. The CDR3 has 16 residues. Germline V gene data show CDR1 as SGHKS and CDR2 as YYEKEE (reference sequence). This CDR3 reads CASSTKGLFTLYEQYF. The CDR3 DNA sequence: TGTGCCAGCAGCACGAAAGGACTATTTACACTCTACGAGCAGTACTTC.

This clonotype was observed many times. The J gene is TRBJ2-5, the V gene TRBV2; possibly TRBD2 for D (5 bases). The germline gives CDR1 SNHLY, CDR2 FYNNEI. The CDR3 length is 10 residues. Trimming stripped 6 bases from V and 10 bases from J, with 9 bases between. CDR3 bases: TGTGCCAGCAGAGGGAGAGGCCAGTACTTC. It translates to CASRGRGQYF.

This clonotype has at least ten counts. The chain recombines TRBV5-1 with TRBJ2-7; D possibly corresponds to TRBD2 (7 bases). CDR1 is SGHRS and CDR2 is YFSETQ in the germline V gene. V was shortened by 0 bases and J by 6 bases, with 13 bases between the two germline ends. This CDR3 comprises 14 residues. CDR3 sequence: CASSLAGAGVEQYF. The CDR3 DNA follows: TGCGCCAGCAGCTTGGCAGGGGCGGGGGTCGAGCAGTACTTC.

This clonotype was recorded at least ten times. The chain's CDR3 is CASSFRDRGFNEQFF. CDR3 nucleotides: TGCGCCAGCAGCTTCCGGGACAGGGGCTTCAATGAGCAGTTCTTC. This chain connects TRBV5-1 to TRBJ2-1; 10 nucleotides line up with TRBD1. This CDR3 is 15 amino acids long. The germline gives CDR1 SGHRS, CDR2 YFSETQ. V was clipped by 2 bases and J by 6 bases; unmatched bases: 5.

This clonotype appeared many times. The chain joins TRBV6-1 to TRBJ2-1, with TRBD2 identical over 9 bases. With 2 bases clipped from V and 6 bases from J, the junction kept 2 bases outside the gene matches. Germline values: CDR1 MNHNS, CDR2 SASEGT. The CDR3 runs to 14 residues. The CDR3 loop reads CASSETSGRNEQFF. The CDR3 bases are TGTGCCAGCAGTGAAACTAGCGGGCGCAATGAGCAGTTCTTC.

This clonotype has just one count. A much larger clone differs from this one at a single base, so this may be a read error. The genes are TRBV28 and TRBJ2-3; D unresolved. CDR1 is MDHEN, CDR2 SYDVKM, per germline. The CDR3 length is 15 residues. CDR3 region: CASSFGDIRTDTQDF. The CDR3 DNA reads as TGTGCCAGCAGTTTCGGCGACATTCGCACAGATACGCAGGATTTT.